This passage covers 5 T cell receptor beta chains from one sample sequenced in a study of OX40 agonist ivuxolimab in advanced cancers. TCRdb keeps only in-frame clones here, not all; method: immunoSEQ multiplex PCR. Found here are some 100,000 clones, approximately 90% of them singletons; the top ten hold about 0.51%. Sequences were derived from CD4+ or CD8+ T cells sorted from blood, sampled in a trial of the OX40 agonist ivuxolimab. Receptors were obtained from an adult with an advanced solid tumor such as melanoma, head and neck, liver or kidney cancer.

Concerning this clone: The sample contains more than one DNA sequence encoding this CDR3. V is TRBV5-1 and J is TRBJ1-3; no reliable D call. V shed 1 base and J shed 0 bases, with 5 bases lying between them. There are 14 residues in the CDR3. In germline, CDR1 is SGHRS, CDR2 YFSETQ. Written as DNA, the CDR3 is TGCGCCAGCAGCTTGAGCAGCTCTGGAAACACCATATATTTT. Protein: CASSLSSSGNTIYF.

In its sample, this clone was seen once. The chain couples TRBV4-3 to TRBJ1-4, with D unresolved. CDR3 size: 14 residues. V was clipped by 4 bases and J by 6 bases, with 12 bases between them. The germline CDR1 and CDR2 sequences are LGHNA and YSLEER. CDR3 region: CASSPRSSYEKLFF. In DNA, the CDR3 is TGCGCCAGCAGCCCCCGATCCTCATATGAAAAACTGTTTTTT.

The chain couples TRBV15 to TRBJ2-1; the D gene is possibly TRBD1 (6 bases). The CDR3 consists of 14 residues. V lost 6 bases to trimming and J lost 3 bases, with 12 bases between them. The germline V gene encodes CDR1 LNHNV and CDR2 YYDKDF (reference sequence). This chain's CDR3 is CATRVAGVYNEQFF. The CDR3 DNA is TGTGCCACCAGGGTGGCAGGGGTCTACAATGAGCAGTTCTTC.

The chain couples TRBV7-9 to TRBJ2-1; D possibly corresponds to TRBD1 (6 bases). The V gene's germline CDR1 is SEHNR and CDR2 FQNEAQ (reference sequence). The V and J ends lost 0 bases and 5 bases respectively, with 14 bases between them. This CDR3 is 16 amino acids long. The CDR3 loop reads CASSLASQGMNNEQFF. For the CDR3, the DNA is TGTGCCAGCAGCTTAGCCTCACAGGGAATGAACAATGAGCAGTTCTTC.

This clone was detected only a few times. The chain joins TRBV9 to TRBJ2-1; 7 bases are shared with TRBD2. V shed 3 bases, J shed 4 bases, and the junction held 10 bases outside the gene matches. Germline values: CDR1 SGDLS, CDR2 YYNGEE. CDR3 size: 16 residues. The CDR3 loop is CASSASGSGIYNEQFF. The CDR3 DNA sequence: TGTGCCAGCAGCGCCTCTGGGAGCGGGATATACAATGAGCAGTTCTTC. Based on the CDR3 plus reference TRBV9 and TRBJ2-1, the full variable domain is DSGVTQTPKHLITATGQRVTLRCSPRSGDLSVYWYQQSLDQGLQFLIQYYNGEERAKGNILERFSAQQFPDLHSELNLSSLELGDSALYFCASSASGSGIYNEQFFGPGTRLTVL.